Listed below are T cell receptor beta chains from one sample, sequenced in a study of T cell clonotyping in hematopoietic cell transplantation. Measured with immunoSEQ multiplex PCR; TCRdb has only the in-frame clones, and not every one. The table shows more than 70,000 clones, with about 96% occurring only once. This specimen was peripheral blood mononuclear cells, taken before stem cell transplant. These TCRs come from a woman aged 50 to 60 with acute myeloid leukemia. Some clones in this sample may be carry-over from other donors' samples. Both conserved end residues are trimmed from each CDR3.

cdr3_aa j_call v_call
AWRTGTGILETQY TRBJ2-5 TRBV30
ASSEASRSANVLT TRBJ2-6 TRBV2
ASSEGTSSVEQY TRBJ2-7 TRBV2
ASSLMPGLAGETQY TRBJ2-5 TRBV27
ASTPSTGKGGYT TRBJ1-2 TRBV11-2
ASRYLPGPGYGYT TRBJ1-2 TRBV6-1
ASSRSGTTEAF TRBJ1-1 TRBV7-3
ASSIDSYTIY TRBJ1-3 TRBV6-6
ASSFATGGNYGYT TRBJ1-2 TRBV27
ATTETSGVQETQY TRBJ2-5 TRBV15
ASSQARRGELF TRBJ2-2 TRBV4-2
ASSIKVGASREQF TRBJ2-1 TRBV19
ASYSTSGSRYEQF TRBJ2-1 TRBV7-9
ASSKGGTGFYGYT TRBJ1-2 TRBV21-1
ASSPDRVRSSEAF TRBJ1-1 TRBV18
ASSQADRRIQGYGYT TRBJ1-2 TRBV4-2